The 23 T cell receptor beta chains in this list originate from one sample, sequenced in a study of blood T cell repertoires in COVID-19. Sequencing used immunoSEQ multiplex PCR; TCRdb keeps in-frame clones, though not all of them. The table has about 110,000 clones, 71% seen once; the top ten hold around 0.9%. What was sequenced was peripheral blood. These receptors came from a human donor with acute or convalescent COVID-19. The donor label of this sample is uncertain.

There are many counts of this clone. The rearrangement links TRBV2 to TRBJ1-2; 8 nucleotides agree with TRBD1. The CDR3 has 15 amino acids. Germline CDR1 is SNHLY and CDR2 is FYNNEI. Unmatched junction bases numbered 10, after V lost 5 bases and J lost 5 bases. The CDR3 DNA reads as TGTGCCAGCAGTTTACCGGGACAGGACCTTTATGGCTACACCTTC. Amino acids: CASSLPGQDLYGYTF.

This chain links TRBV5-1 with TRBJ2-5, with 14 bases fitting TRBD2. The V gene's germline CDR1 is SGHRS and CDR2 YFSETQ. The CDR3 has 16 residues. The ends lost 5 bases at V and 3 bases at J; junction bases unmatched: 6. The CDR3 nucleotides are TGCGCCAGCAGTCCCTCGGGACTAGCGGGGGAAGAGACCCAGTACTTC. Protein product: CASSPSGLAGEETQYF. Drawing the rest from reference TRBV5-1 and TRBJ2-5, the complete variable domain is KAGVTQTPRYLIKTRGQQVTLSCSPISGHRSVSWYQQTPGQGLQFLFEYFSETQRNKGNFPGRFSGRQFSNSRSEMNVSTLELGDSALYLCASSPSGLAGEETQYFGPGTRLLVL.

V and J are TRBV6-2 or TRBV6-3 and TRBJ2-3; TRBD2 aligns across 8 bases. Germline assignment: CDR1 MNHEY and CDR2 SVGEGT. The J segment lost 4 bases and the V segment lost 6 bases, leaving 12 bases of the junction unmatched. This CDR3 spans 16 amino acids. Written as DNA, the CDR3 is TGTGCCAGCAGCTTCCGCCCCGGGGGGGCCTCAGATACGCAGTATTTT. It translates to CASSFRPGGASDTQYF.

The chain links TRBV12-3 or TRBV12-4 to TRBJ1-2, with D perhaps matching TRBD1 (6 bases). The CDR3 totals 13 residues. Trimming removed 5 bases at V and 11 bases at J, with 18 bases between. The CDR3 reads CASSPHLGGGYTF. The CDR3 nucleotides read TGTGCCAGCAGTCCTCATTTAGGGGGTGGTTACACCTTC.

V usage is TRBV5-1 and J usage is TRBJ1-6; D perhaps matches TRBD1 (5 bases). Germline V gives CDR1 SGHRS, CDR2 YFSETQ. CDR3 length: 15 residues. The V and J ends lost 4 bases and 8 bases respectively, with 16 bases between them. The CDR3 DNA is TGCGCCAGCAGCCGAGAGTTGGACACATATTCACCCCTCCACTTT. Amino acid sequence: CASSRELDTYSPLHF.

This chain uses TRBV5-6 with TRBJ2-3; D not certain. V was pared by 2 bases and J by 4 bases, with 5 bases between. The germline CDR1 and CDR2 sequences are SGHDT and YYEEEE. This CDR3 contains 12 residues. The CDR3 DNA is TGTGCCAGCAGCTTCAGTGCAGATACGCAGTATTTT. Protein: CASSFSADTQYF.

A single count supports this clone. The CDR3 DNA reads TGTGCCAGCAGTGAGGCAGGGATTGGCTACACCTTC. Its translation is CASSEAGIGYTF. V gene TRBV6-1 combines with J gene TRBJ1-2, with D possibly being TRBD1 (5 bases). Germline loops: CDR1 MNHNS, CDR2 SASEGT. The CDR3 spans 12 residues. The ends were cut back, 3 bases at V and 7 bases at J, with 9 bases in the middle.

The V and J genes are TRBV30 and TRBJ2-3; 8 bases align to TRBD2. CDR1 and CDR2 (germline): GTSNPN, SVGIG (reference sequence). J lost 3 bases, V lost 3 bases, and 17 bases had no gene match. The CDR3 has 18 residues. Here the CDR3 DNA reads TGTGCCTGGAGAGGGGCTTCGCGGGGGGCCGAGATGACAGATACGCAGTATTTT. This codes for CAWRGASRGAEMTDTQYF.

This rearrangement joins TRBV2 to TRBJ2-1; tentatively, D is TRBD1 (6 bases). The CDR3 is 15 residues long. Trimming left V 3 bases short and J 4 bases short, with 13 bases between. The germline CDR1 and CDR2 sequences are SNHLY and FYNNEI. The CDR3 loop reads CASSEITGKYNEQFF. In nucleotides, the CDR3 is TGTGCCAGCAGTGAGATCACAGGGAAATACAATGAGCAGTTCTTC.

J is TRBJ1-1 and V is TRBV18, with D possibly matching TRBD1 (5 bases). Germline V gene data show CDR1 as KGHSH and CDR2 as LQKENI. CDR3 size: 15 residues. The V end lost 2 bases, the J end lost 4 bases, and 14 bases lay between the germline ends. The CDR3 DNA is TGTGCCAGCTCACCAGCGCAGGGAGGGGCCACTGAAGCTTTCTTT. The encoded protein is CASSPAQGGATEAFF.

The J gene is TRBJ1-5, the V gene TRBV6-5, with no clear D. The V and J ends lost 2 bases and 0 bases respectively, with 8 bases between them. In germline, CDR1 is MNHEY, CDR2 SVGAGI. The CDR3 length is 15 residues. The CDR3 loop is CASSYRRNSNQPQHF. The CDR3 nucleotides read TGTGCCAGCAGTTACAGGCGGAATAGCAATCAGCCCCAGCATTTT.

This clone was picked up a small number of times. The chain uses TRBV7-6 and TRBJ2-7, with D possibly TRBD1 on 5 matching bases. Trimming took 5 bases from V and 3 from J, leaving 11 bases between them. There are 13 residues in the CDR3. Looked up from germline, CDR1 is SGHVS and CDR2 is FNYEAQ. The CDR3 sequence: CASSPGSIYEQYF. The CDR3 bases are TGTGCCAGCAGCCCAGGGTCCATCTACGAGCAGTACTTC.

The V gene is TRBV7-2, the J gene TRBJ2-1, with TRBD2 identical over 12 bases. This CDR3 spans 15 amino acids. V shed 5 bases and J 9 bases; nucleotides not matched to a gene: 8. Germline V gene data show CDR1 as SGHTA and CDR2 as FQGNSA. CDR3 DNA: TGTGCCAGCAGCACCCTAGCGGGGGGGTTCAGTGAGCAGTTCTTC. Translating it yields CASSTLAGGFSEQFF.

This chain uses TRBV6-4 with TRBJ1-1; no definite D call. The CDR3 totals 13 residues. Germline values: CDR1 MRHNA, CDR2 SNTAGT. V lost 0 bases and J 2 bases, leaving 4 bases between the germline ends. CDR3 sequence (DNA): TGTGCCAGCAGTGACTCGGGCAACACTGAAGCTTTCTTT. As protein: CASSDSGNTEAFF.

Note on this clone: A much larger clone is a single base away; this may be a read error. The chain carries TRBV2 and TRBJ1-5; the match to TRBD1 covers 9 bases. The germline CDR1 and CDR2 sequences are SNHLY and FYNNEI. The CDR3 contains 13 residues. J gave up 3 bases and V 8 bases, and 2 bases lay outside the gene matches. CDR3 in amino acids: CASRDRVNQPQHF. The CDR3 DNA reads as TGTGCCAGCCGGGACAGGGTCAATCAGCCCCAGCATTTT.

V and J are TRBV30 and TRBJ1-2, with a tentative D call TRBD1 (6 bases). The germline V gene encodes CDR1 GTSNPN and CDR2 SVGIG (reference sequence). V lost 8 bases and J lost 0, with 13 bases in between. This CDR3 is built from 13 residues. The CDR3 bases are TGTGCCGGGGGGACAACTTCTAACTATGGCTACACCTTC. It translates to CAGGTTSNYGYTF.

The chain combines TRBV28 with TRBJ2-1, with TRBD2 identical over 8 bases. V shed 4 bases and J 5 bases; nucleotides not matched to a gene: 7. CDR3 length equals 15 residues. CDR1 is MDHEN and CDR2 is SYDVKM in the germline V gene. The DNA for the CDR3 is TGTGCCAGCAGTTCCCCCCGGGGGGGAGACAATGAGCAGTTCTTC. This gives the protein CASSSPRGGDNEQFF.

To note about this clone: Other DNA sequences of this sample code for an identical CDR3. This sequence joins TRBV30 and TRBJ2-3, with D hard to call. This CDR3 region has 14 residues. V was clipped by 0 bases and J by 3 bases, with 10 bases between them. Germline CDR1 GTSNPN, CDR2 SVGIG (reference sequence). This CDR3 is CAWSVSLVTDTQYF. Here the CDR3 DNA reads TGTGCCTGGAGTGTATCTCTAGTAACAGATACGCAGTATTTT.

The genes are TRBV29-1 and TRBJ1-4; D remains unclear. The CDR3 is 14 amino acids. Germline V CDR1 and CDR2: SQVTM, ANQGSEA. V was trimmed by 4 bases and J by 8 bases, leaving 17 bases between them. CDR3 sequence: CSVARDLGGEKLFF. CDR3 DNA sequence: TGCAGCGTTGCAAGGGATCTGGGAGGAGAAAAACTGTTTTTT.

V usage is TRBV4-1 and J usage is TRBJ2-1; 9 bases align to TRBD2. Germline trimming cut 4 bases from V and 7 bases from J; bases unmatched to any gene: 5. Germline V gene sequence: CDR1 MGHRA, CDR2 YSYEKL. The CDR3 is made up of 14 amino acids. CDR3 in amino acids: CASSPGTSLNEQFF. The DNA of the CDR3 is TGCGCCAGCAGCCCCGGGACTAGCCTGAATGAGCAGTTCTTC.

This clone showed up just a few times. The chain employs TRBV4-1 and TRBJ1-5; a weak D match, TRBD1 (6 bases). This CDR3 is 17 amino acids long. The V end was cut by 0 bases, the J end by 6 bases, with 18 bases between. Looked up from germline, CDR1 is MGHRA and CDR2 is YSYEKL. CDR3 DNA sequence: TGCGCCAGCAGCCAAGATCCGGGGGGGCGCAGTAGTCAGCCCCAGCATTTT. Protein sequence: CASSQDPGGRSSQPQHF.

The CDR3 loop reads CASSPTGGNGYTF. The CDR3 nucleotides read TGTGCCAGCTCACCGACAGGGGGCAATGGCTACACCTTC. The gene calls are TRBV18 and TRBJ1-2, with 10 bases that match TRBD1. The CDR3 is 13 amino acids. Trimming removed 3 bases from V and 6 bases from J; junction bases left unmatched: 1. Germline V lookup: CDR1 KGHSH, CDR2 LQKENI. The variable domain in full, completed from reference TRBV18 and TRBJ1-2, reads NAGVMQNPRHLVRRRGQEARLRCSPMKGHSHVYWYRQLPEEGLKFMVYLQKENIIDESGMPKERFSAEFPKEGPSILRIQQVVRGDSAAYFCASSPTGGNGYTFGSGTRLTVV.

The rearrangement joins TRBV19 to TRBJ1-5, with 7 nucleotides matching TRBD1. Germline CDR1 and CDR2: LNHDA and SQIVND (reference sequence). CDR3 length equals 13 residues. The J segment lost 4 bases and the V segment lost 8 bases, leaving 5 bases of the junction unmatched. This chain's CDR3 is CASSDRTNQPQHF. The CDR3 bases are TGTGCCAGTTCGGACAGGACGAATCAGCCCCAGCATTTT.